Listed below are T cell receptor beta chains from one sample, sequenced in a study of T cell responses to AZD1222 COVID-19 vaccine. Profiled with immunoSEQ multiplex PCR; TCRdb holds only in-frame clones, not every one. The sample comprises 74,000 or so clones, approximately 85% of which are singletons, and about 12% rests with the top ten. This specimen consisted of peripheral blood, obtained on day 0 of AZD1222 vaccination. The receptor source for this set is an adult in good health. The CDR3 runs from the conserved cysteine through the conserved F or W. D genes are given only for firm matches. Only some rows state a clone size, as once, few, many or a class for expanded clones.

CDR3nt: TGTGCCAGCAGTTACCCAGGGACCCACGAGCAGTACTTC
CDR3aa: CASSYPGTHEQYF
abundance: NA
j_gene: TRBJ2-7
d_gene: NA
len: 13
v_gene: TRBV6-5

CDR3nt: TGTGCCAGCACTCCAAGGGGAGCCGGGGTTACCGGGGAGCTGTTTTTT
CDR3aa: CASTPRGAGVTGELFF
abundance: once
j_gene: TRBJ2-2
d_gene: NA
len: 16
v_gene: TRBV25-1

CDR3nt: TGTGCCAGCAGCTCGACAGGTTCCCCCTACGAGCAGTACTTC
CDR3aa: CASSSTGSPYEQYF
abundance: NA
j_gene: TRBJ2-7
d_gene: NA
len: 14
v_gene: TRBV5-4

CDR3nt: TGCAGCGGACAGTCTAACTATGGCTACACCTTC
CDR3aa: CSGQSNYGYTF
abundance: NA
j_gene: TRBJ1-2
d_gene: NA
len: 11
v_gene: TRBV20-1

CDR3nt: TGTGCCAGCAGCTCGACGAAAGAGGGACGGGGGTATGGCTACACCTTC
CDR3aa: CASSSTKEGRGYGYTF
abundance: NA
j_gene: TRBJ1-2
d_gene: NA
len: 16
v_gene: TRBV5-4

CDR3nt: TGTGCCAGCAGTTACGGGGGGTCCGGTCAGCCCCAGCATTTT
CDR3aa: CASSYGGSGQPQHF
abundance: NA
j_gene: TRBJ1-5
d_gene: NA
len: 14
v_gene: TRBV6-5

CDR3nt: TGTGCCAGCAGTTACGAGGGGGGCAACATGAACACTGAAGCTTTCTTT
CDR3aa: CASSYEGGNMNTEAFF
abundance: NA
j_gene: TRBJ1-1
d_gene: NA
len: 16
v_gene: TRBV6-5

CDR3nt: TGTGCCAGCAGTTCACCCGACAGCAACTATGGCTACACCTTC
CDR3aa: CASSSPDSNYGYTF
abundance: NA
j_gene: TRBJ1-2
d_gene: NA
len: 14
v_gene: TRBV5-4

CDR3nt: TGCGCCAGCAGCCAAGAACAGGGGCAGGACTATGGCTACACCTTC
CDR3aa: CASSQEQGQDYGYTF
abundance: NA
j_gene: TRBJ1-2
d_gene: TRBD1
len: 15
v_gene: TRBV4-3

CDR3nt: TGTGCCAGCAGTTTTCTGGGGTGGTCCTACGAGCAGTACTTC
CDR3aa: CASSFLGWSYEQYF
abundance: NA
j_gene: TRBJ2-7
d_gene: NA
len: 14
v_gene: TRBV28

CDR3nt: TGTGCCAGCAGTCAGGACAGGGGGCATAGGACAGATACGCAGTATTTT
CDR3aa: CASSQDRGHRTDTQYF
abundance: NA
j_gene: TRBJ2-3
d_gene: TRBD1
len: 16
v_gene: TRBV27

CDR3nt: TGTGCCAGCAGCGCGACCGGCCCACTGAACTATGGCTACACCTTC
CDR3aa: CASSATGPLNYGYTF
abundance: NA
j_gene: TRBJ1-2
d_gene: NA
len: 15
v_gene: TRBV9

CDR3nt: TGTGCCAGCAGGGGACAGGGCAATCAGCCCCAGCATTTT
CDR3aa: CASRGQGNQPQHF
abundance: few
j_gene: TRBJ1-5
d_gene: TRBD1
len: 13
v_gene: TRBV2

CDR3nt: TGCGCCAGTAAAACACAGGGATTGAACACTGAAGCTTTCTTT
CDR3aa: CASKTQGLNTEAFF
abundance: once
j_gene: TRBJ1-1
d_gene: NA
len: 14
v_gene: TRBV4-1

CDR3nt: TGTGCCAGCAGTCCATCGGTGGGCGGTGGCGGTGGCTACACCTTC
CDR3aa: CASSPSVGGGGGYTF
abundance: NA
j_gene: TRBJ1-2
d_gene: NA
len: 15
v_gene: TRBV2

CDR3nt: TGTGCCAGCAGCGCCCCCGGGACCGCTAACTATGGCTACACCTTC
CDR3aa: CASSAPGTANYGYTF
abundance: NA
j_gene: TRBJ1-2
d_gene: NA
len: 15
v_gene: TRBV5-6

CDR3nt: TGTGCCAGCAGCGTACGGACTAGCGGGGGGGCCGGCACAGATACGCAGTATTTT
CDR3aa: CASSVRTSGGAGTDTQYF
abundance: once
j_gene: TRBJ2-3
d_gene: TRBD2
len: 18
v_gene: TRBV7-9

CDR3nt: TGTGCCATCAGTGGGGGGCGGGTAGCAGATACGCAGTATTTT
CDR3aa: CAISGGRVADTQYF
abundance: NA
j_gene: TRBJ2-3
d_gene: NA
len: 14
v_gene: TRBV10-3

CDR3nt: TGTGCCAGCAGTTGGGCCGGCCCCTTCTATGGCTACACCTTC
CDR3aa: CASSWAGPFYGYTF
abundance: NA
j_gene: TRBJ1-2
d_gene: NA
len: 14
v_gene: TRBV6-2/TRBV6-3

CDR3nt: TGTGCCACCAGCAGAGGCCCCAGACAGGGAGTAATCACTGAAGCTTTCTTT
CDR3aa: CATSRGPRQGVITEAFF
abundance: few
j_gene: TRBJ1-1
d_gene: TRBD1
len: 17
v_gene: TRBV15

CDR3nt: TGTGCCAGCAGTTTATATTTCGATAGGGTAGACGAGCAGTACTTC
CDR3aa: CASSLYFDRVDEQYF
abundance: NA
j_gene: TRBJ2-7
d_gene: NA
len: 15
v_gene: TRBV27

CDR3nt: TGTGCCAGTAGTCCTAGGGACAGATATAATTCACCCCTCCACTTT
CDR3aa: CASSPRDRYNSPLHF
abundance: NA
j_gene: TRBJ1-6
d_gene: TRBD1
len: 15
v_gene: TRBV19

CDR3nt: TGTGCCAGCAGCTTGCGGCGGAATAAGAACACTGAAGCTTTCTTT
CDR3aa: CASSLRRNKNTEAFF
abundance: NA
j_gene: TRBJ1-1
d_gene: NA
len: 15
v_gene: TRBV12-1

CDR3nt: TGTGCCAGCAGTTACAGGGACAGGTCCTACGAGCAGTACTTC
CDR3aa: CASSYRDRSYEQYF
abundance: NA
j_gene: TRBJ2-7
d_gene: TRBD1
len: 14
v_gene: TRBV6-5

CDR3nt: TGTGCCAGCAGCTTAACGTCGCTCTCTGGAAACACCATATATTTT
CDR3aa: CASSLTSLSGNTIYF
abundance: once
j_gene: TRBJ1-3
d_gene: NA
len: 15
v_gene: TRBV7-2

CDR3nt: TGTGCCAGCAGTCTGGGACAGGGGGGGTCCTACGAGCAGTACTTC
CDR3aa: CASSLGQGGSYEQYF
abundance: once
j_gene: TRBJ2-7
d_gene: TRBD1
len: 15
v_gene: TRBV6-5

CDR3nt: TGTGCCAGCAGCTTGAGGGTAGGGCCCAATCAGCCCCAGCATTTT
CDR3aa: CASSLRVGPNQPQHF
abundance: NA
j_gene: TRBJ1-5
d_gene: NA
len: 15
v_gene: TRBV5-6

CDR3nt: TGTGCTAGCAGCCCCGGACGGACAGGGAGCACAGATACGCAGTATTTT
CDR3aa: CASSPGRTGSTDTQYF
abundance: NA
j_gene: TRBJ2-3
d_gene: TRBD1
len: 16
v_gene: TRBV7-7

CDR3nt: TGTGCCAGTCGCGAGACAGGAGCCTACGAGCAGTACTTC
CDR3aa: CASRETGAYEQYF
abundance: NA
j_gene: TRBJ2-7
d_gene: NA
len: 13
v_gene: TRBV19

CDR3nt: TGTGCCAGCAGCTTAGGGGTGGACAGGGGTCGGGCCATGGGCTACACCTTC
CDR3aa: CASSLGVDRGRAMGYTF
abundance: NA
j_gene: TRBJ1-2
d_gene: TRBD1
len: 17
v_gene: TRBV11-2

CDR3nt: TGTGCCAGCAGCTTAGGGGCAGCAACTAATGAAAAACTGTTTTTT
CDR3aa: CASSLGAATNEKLFF
abundance: NA
j_gene: TRBJ1-4
d_gene: NA
len: 15
v_gene: TRBV11-2

CDR3nt: TGTGCCAGCAGCACCGACAGGGGCGGGGTGAACACTGAAGCTTTCTTT
CDR3aa: CASSTDRGGVNTEAFF
abundance: NA
j_gene: TRBJ1-1
d_gene: TRBD1
len: 16
v_gene: TRBV5-4

CDR3nt: TGTGCCAGCAGCTTCGACCCCCCATGGGGGAGCGGAGCCAACGTCCTGACTTTC
CDR3aa: CASSFDPPWGSGANVLTF
abundance: NA
j_gene: TRBJ2-6
d_gene: NA
len: 18
v_gene: TRBV7-2

CDR3nt: TGCGCCAGCAGACAAGGACCCTCTGCGCAAGAGACCCAGTACTTC
CDR3aa: CASRQGPSAQETQYF
abundance: NA
j_gene: TRBJ2-5
d_gene: NA
len: 15
v_gene: TRBV5-1

CDR3nt: TGTGCCAGCAGAGGGAGAGTGTATGACTATGGCTACACCTTC
CDR3aa: CASRGRVYDYGYTF
abundance: NA
j_gene: TRBJ1-2
d_gene: NA
len: 14
v_gene: TRBV27

CDR3nt: TGTGCCACCAGTGATGAAATTGGTGGCTACACCTTC
CDR3aa: CATSDEIGGYTF
abundance: NA
j_gene: TRBJ1-2
d_gene: NA
len: 12
v_gene: TRBV24-1

CDR3nt: TGTGCCAGCAGGCCTGGCGGGGCGCACTATGGCTACACCTTC
CDR3aa: CASRPGGAHYGYTF
abundance: NA
j_gene: TRBJ1-2
d_gene: NA
len: 14
v_gene: TRBV6-4

CDR3nt: TGTGCCAGCAGTTACCCATCCTACGAGCAGTACTTC
CDR3aa: CASSYPSYEQYF
abundance: NA
j_gene: TRBJ2-7
d_gene: NA
len: 12
v_gene: TRBV6-2/TRBV6-3

CDR3nt: TGCGCCAGCAGCCAAAAACAGGTTATGGATCAGCCCCAGCATTTT
CDR3aa: CASSQKQVMDQPQHF
abundance: NA
j_gene: TRBJ1-5
d_gene: NA
len: 15
v_gene: TRBV4-1

CDR3nt: TGTGCCAGCAGTTTAGGGGGGCGCACTGAAGCTTTCTTT
CDR3aa: CASSLGGRTEAFF
abundance: NA
j_gene: TRBJ1-1
d_gene: NA
len: 13
v_gene: TRBV6-2/TRBV6-3

CDR3nt: TGTGCCAGCAGTGGGACAGGCCGATATAGCAATCAGCCCCAGCATTTT
CDR3aa: CASSGTGRYSNQPQHF
abundance: NA
j_gene: TRBJ1-5
d_gene: TRBD1
len: 16
v_gene: TRBV28

CDR3nt: TGTGCCAGCAGTCCCCCGGGACAGGGGACCGGCGAGCAGTACTTC
CDR3aa: CASSPPGQGTGEQYF
abundance: NA
j_gene: TRBJ2-7
d_gene: TRBD1
len: 15
v_gene: TRBV28

CDR3nt: TGTGCCAGCAGGCGCGCTTTTGGGGGTTCTAACTATGGCTACACCTTC
CDR3aa: CASRRAFGGSNYGYTF
abundance: NA
j_gene: TRBJ1-2
d_gene: NA
len: 16
v_gene: TRBV11-2

CDR3nt: TGTGCCAGCACCCTGGGGGGCTACGAGCAGTACTTC
CDR3aa: CASTLGGYEQYF
abundance: few
j_gene: TRBJ2-7
d_gene: NA
len: 12
v_gene: TRBV3-1/TRBV3-2

CDR3nt: TGCAGTGCTAGTCGGCGGGAAACAGAAGCTTTCTTT
CDR3aa: CSASRRETEAFF
abundance: NA
j_gene: TRBJ1-1
d_gene: NA
len: 12
v_gene: TRBV20-1

CDR3nt: TGTGCCAGCTCCCAGGGGGGACAGAACGAGCAGTACTTC
CDR3aa: CASSQGGQNEQYF
abundance: NA
j_gene: TRBJ2-7
d_gene: NA
len: 13
v_gene: TRBV18

CDR3nt: TGTGCCAGCAGCGCCCGTTGGGCAGGCAATGAAAAACTGTTTTTT
CDR3aa: CASSARWAGNEKLFF
abundance: NA
j_gene: TRBJ1-4
d_gene: NA
len: 15
v_gene: TRBV7-2

CDR3nt: TGTGCCAGCAGCCCCAGCGGAGGGGCGCAGTTCTTC
CDR3aa: CASSPSGGAQFF
abundance: NA
j_gene: TRBJ2-1
d_gene: NA
len: 12
v_gene: TRBV7-8

CDR3nt: TGTGCCAGCAGCTCCCCCGGGCTAGCGGGGGGGCTTGAGCAGTTCTTC
CDR3aa: CASSSPGLAGGLEQFF
abundance: once
j_gene: TRBJ2-1
d_gene: TRBD2
len: 16
v_gene: TRBV11-2

CDR3nt: TGTGCCAGCAGTTACGAGGCTCTGGGGAACACCATATATTTT
CDR3aa: CASSYEALGNTIYF
abundance: NA
j_gene: TRBJ1-3
d_gene: NA
len: 14
v_gene: TRBV6-5

CDR3nt: TGTGCCAGCAGAGCGACAGGGAGGCAGAACACTGAAGCTTTCTTT
CDR3aa: CASRATGRQNTEAFF
abundance: NA
j_gene: TRBJ1-1
d_gene: TRBD1
len: 15
v_gene: TRBV6-4

CDR3nt: TGTGCCAGCAGCTTGATAACCCGGGAGGAGCAGTACTTC
CDR3aa: CASSLITREEQYF
abundance: NA
j_gene: TRBJ2-7
d_gene: NA
len: 13
v_gene: TRBV7-2